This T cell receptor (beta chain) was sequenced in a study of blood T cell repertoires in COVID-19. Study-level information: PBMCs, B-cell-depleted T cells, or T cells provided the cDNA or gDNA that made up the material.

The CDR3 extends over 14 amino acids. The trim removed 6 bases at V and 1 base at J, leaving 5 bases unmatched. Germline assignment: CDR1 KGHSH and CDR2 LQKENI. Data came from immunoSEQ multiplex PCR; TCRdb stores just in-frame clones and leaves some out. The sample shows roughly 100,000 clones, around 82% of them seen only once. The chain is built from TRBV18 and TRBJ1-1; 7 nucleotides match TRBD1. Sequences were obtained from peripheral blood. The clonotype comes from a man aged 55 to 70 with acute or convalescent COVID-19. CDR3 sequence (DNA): TGTGCCAGCTCTCTGGGACAGACGAACACTGAAGCTTTCTTT. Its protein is CASSLGQTNTEAFF.